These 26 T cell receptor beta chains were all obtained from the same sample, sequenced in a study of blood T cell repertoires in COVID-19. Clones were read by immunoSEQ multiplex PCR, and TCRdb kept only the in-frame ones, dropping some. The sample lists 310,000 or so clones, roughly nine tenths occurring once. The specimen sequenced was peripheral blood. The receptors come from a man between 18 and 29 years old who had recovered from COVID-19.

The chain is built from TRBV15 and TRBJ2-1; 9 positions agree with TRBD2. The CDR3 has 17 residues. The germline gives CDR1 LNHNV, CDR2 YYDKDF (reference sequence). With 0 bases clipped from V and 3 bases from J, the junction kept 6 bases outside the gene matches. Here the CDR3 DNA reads TGTGCCACCAGCAGAGATGAGCTAGCGGGAAGCTACAATGAGCAGTTCTTC. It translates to CATSRDELAGSYNEQFF. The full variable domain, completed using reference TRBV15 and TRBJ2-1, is DAMVIQNPRYQVTQFGKPVTLSCSQTLNHNVMYWYQQKSSQAPKLLFHYYDKDFNNEADTPDNFQSRRPNTSFCFLDIRSPGLGDTAMYLCATSRDELAGSYNEQFFGPGTRLTVL.

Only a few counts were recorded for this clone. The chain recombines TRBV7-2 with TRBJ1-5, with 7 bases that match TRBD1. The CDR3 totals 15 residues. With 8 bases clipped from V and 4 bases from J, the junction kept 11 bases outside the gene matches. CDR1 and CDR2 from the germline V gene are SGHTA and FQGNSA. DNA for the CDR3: TGTGCCAGCCGATCAGACAGGGAACGGAATCAGCCCCAGCATTTT. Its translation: CASRSDRERNQPQHF.

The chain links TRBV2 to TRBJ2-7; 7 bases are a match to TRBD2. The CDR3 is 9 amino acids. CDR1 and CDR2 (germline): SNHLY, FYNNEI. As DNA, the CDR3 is TGTGCGTCGGGGGGCGAGCAGTACTTC. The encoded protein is CASGGEQYF.

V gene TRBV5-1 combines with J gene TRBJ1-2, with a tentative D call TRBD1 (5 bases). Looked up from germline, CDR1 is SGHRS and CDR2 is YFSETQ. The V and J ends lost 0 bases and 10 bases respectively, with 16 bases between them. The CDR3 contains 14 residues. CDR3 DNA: TGCGCCAGCAGCTTGGTGTCCGGGACTGGGTTCTACACCTTC. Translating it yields CASSLVSGTGFYTF.

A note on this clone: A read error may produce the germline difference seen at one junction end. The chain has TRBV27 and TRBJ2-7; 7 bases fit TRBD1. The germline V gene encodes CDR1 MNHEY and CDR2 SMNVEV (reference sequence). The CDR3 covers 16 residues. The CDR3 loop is CASSVSQGTAVDEQYF. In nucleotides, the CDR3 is TGTGCCAGCAGTGTATCACAGGGGACGGCGGTTGACGAGCAGTACTTC.

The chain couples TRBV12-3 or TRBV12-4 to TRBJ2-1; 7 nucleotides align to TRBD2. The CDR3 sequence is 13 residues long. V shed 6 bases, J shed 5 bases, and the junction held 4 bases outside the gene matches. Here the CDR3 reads CASRTSDHNEQFF. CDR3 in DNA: TGTGCCAGCAGAACTAGCGATCACAATGAGCAGTTCTTC.

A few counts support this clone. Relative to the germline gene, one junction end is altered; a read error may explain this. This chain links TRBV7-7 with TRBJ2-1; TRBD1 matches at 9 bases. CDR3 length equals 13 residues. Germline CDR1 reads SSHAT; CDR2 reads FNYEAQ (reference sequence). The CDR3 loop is CASSSDRGNEQFF. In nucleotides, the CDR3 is TGTGCTAGCAGCTCGGACAGGGGCAATGAGCAGTTCTTC.

This CDR3 reads CASSPPPVMNTEAFF. CDR3 nucleotides: TGTGCCAGCAGTCCCCCCCCTGTTATGAACACTGAAGCTTTCTTT. J is TRBJ1-1 and V is TRBV28; D is ambiguous. Germline assignment: CDR1 MDHEN and CDR2 SYDVKM. The CDR3 length is 15 residues. Trimming pared 5 bases from V and 0 bases from J, leaving 13 bases between.

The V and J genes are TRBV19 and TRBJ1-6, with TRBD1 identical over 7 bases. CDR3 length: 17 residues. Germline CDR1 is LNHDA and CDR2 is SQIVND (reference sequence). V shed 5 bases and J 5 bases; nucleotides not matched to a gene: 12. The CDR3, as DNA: TGTGCCAGTAGTGTCTGGACCGGTGGACAGGATAATTCACCCCTCCACTTT. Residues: CASSVWTGGQDNSPLHF.

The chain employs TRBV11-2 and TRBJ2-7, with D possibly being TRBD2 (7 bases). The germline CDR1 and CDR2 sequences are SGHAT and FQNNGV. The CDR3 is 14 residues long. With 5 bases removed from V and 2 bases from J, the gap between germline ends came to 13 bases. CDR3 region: CASSKLGGPYEQYF. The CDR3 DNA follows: TGTGCCAGCAGCAAACTCGGGGGGCCCTACGAGCAGTACTTC.

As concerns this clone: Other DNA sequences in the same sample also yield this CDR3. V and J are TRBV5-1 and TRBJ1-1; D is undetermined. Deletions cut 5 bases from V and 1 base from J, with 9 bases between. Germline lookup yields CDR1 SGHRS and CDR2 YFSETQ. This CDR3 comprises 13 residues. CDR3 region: CASSLQENTEAFF. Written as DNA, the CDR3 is TGCGCCAGCAGTCTGCAGGAGAACACTGAAGCTTTCTTT.

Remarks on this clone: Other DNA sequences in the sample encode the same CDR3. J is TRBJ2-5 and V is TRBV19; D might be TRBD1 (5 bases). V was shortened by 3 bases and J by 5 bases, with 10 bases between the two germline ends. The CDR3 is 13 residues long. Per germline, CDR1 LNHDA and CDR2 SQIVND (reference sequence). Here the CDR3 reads CASSIQGGETQYF. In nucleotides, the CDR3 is TGTGCCAGTAGTATCCAGGGTGGCGAGACCCAGTACTTC.

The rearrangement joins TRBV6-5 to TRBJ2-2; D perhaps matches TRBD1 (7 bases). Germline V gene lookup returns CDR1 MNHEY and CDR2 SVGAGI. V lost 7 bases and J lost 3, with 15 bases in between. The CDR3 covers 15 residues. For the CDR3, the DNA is TGTGCCAGCACGCGACAGGGCGGGGACACCGGGGAGCTGTTTTTT. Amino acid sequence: CASTRQGGDTGELFF.

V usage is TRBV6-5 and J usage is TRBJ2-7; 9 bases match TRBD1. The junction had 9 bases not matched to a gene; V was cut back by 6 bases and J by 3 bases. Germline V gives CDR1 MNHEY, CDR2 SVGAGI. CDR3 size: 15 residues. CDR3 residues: CASSSDRGSLYEQYF. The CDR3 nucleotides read TGTGCCAGCAGCTCGGACAGGGGTAGTCTCTACGAGCAGTACTTC.

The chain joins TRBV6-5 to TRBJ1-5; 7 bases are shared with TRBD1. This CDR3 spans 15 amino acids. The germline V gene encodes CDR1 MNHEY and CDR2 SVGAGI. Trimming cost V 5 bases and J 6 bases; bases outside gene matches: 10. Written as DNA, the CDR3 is TGTGCCAGCAGTATAGTGGGGACAGTAGCTCAGCCCCAGCATTTT. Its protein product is CASSIVGTVAQPQHF.

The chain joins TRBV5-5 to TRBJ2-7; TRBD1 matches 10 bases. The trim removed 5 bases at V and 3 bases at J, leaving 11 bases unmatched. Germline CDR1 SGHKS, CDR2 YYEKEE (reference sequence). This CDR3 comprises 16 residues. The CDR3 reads CASSSTAGTGDYEQYF. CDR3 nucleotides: TGTGCCAGCAGTTCGACTGCCGGGACAGGGGACTACGAGCAGTACTTC.

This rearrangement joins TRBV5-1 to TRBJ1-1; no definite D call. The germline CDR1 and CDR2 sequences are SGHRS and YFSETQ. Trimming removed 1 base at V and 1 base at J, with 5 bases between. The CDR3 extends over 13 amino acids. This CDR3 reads CASSLNRNTEAFF. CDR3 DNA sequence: TGCGCCAGCAGCTTGAACAGGAACACTGAAGCTTTCTTT.

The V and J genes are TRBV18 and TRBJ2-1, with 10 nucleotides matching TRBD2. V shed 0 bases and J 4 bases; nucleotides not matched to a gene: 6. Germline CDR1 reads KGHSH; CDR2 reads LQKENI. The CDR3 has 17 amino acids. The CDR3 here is CASSPPLASGRYNEQFF. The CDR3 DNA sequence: TGTGCCAGCTCACCACCGTTGGCTAGCGGGAGATACAATGAGCAGTTCTTC. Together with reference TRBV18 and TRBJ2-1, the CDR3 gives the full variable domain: NAGVMQNPRHLVRRRGQEARLRCSPMKGHSHVYWYRQLPEEGLKFMVYLQKENIIDESGMPKERFSAEFPKEGPSILRIQQVVRGDSAAYFCASSPPLASGRYNEQFFGPGTRLTVL.

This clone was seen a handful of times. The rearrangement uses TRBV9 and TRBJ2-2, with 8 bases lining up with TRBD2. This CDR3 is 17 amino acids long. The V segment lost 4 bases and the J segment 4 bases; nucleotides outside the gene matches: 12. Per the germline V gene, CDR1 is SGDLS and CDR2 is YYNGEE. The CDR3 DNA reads TGTGCCAGCAGCCCCCCCGAGGGAGCGGGGGCCACCGGGGAGCTGTTTTTT. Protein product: CASSPPEGAGATGELFF.

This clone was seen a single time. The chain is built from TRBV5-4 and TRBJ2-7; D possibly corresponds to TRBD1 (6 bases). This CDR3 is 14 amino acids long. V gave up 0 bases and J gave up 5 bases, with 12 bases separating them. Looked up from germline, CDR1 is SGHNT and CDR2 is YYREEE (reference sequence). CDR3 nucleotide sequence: TGTGCCAGCAGCTTGGACAGGGCGTCAAACGAGCAGTACTTC. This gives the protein CASSLDRASNEQYF.

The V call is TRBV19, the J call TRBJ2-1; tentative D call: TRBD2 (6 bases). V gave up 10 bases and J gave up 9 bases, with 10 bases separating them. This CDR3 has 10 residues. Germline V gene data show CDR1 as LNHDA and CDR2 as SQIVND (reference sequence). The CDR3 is CATRRGEQFF. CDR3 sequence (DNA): TGTGCCACCCGGCGGGGTGAGCAGTTCTTC.

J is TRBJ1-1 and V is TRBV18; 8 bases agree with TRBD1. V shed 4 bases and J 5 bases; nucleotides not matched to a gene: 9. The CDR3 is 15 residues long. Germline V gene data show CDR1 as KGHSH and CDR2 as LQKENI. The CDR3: CASSRQQGVRTEAFF. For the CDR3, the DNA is TGTGCCAGCTCACGCCAACAGGGGGTTAGGACTGAAGCTTTCTTT.

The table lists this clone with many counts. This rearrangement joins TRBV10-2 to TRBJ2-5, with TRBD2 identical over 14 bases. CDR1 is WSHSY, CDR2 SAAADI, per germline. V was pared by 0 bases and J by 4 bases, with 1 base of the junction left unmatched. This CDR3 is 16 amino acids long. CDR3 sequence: CASSESGLAGVETQYF. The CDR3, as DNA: TGCGCCAGCAGTGAGTCGGGACTAGCGGGAGTAGAGACCCAGTACTTC.

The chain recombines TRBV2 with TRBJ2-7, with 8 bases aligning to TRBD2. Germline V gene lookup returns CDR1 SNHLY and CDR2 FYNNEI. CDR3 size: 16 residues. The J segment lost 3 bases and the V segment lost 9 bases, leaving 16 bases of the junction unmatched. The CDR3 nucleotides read TGTGCCAGTGCCCCCAGCGGGGGCCTTTGGAGCTACGAGCAGTACTTC. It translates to CASAPSGGLWSYEQYF.

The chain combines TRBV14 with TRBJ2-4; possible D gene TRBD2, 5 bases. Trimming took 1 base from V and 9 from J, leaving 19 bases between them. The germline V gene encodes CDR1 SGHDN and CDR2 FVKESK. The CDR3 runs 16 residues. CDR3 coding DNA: TGTGCCAGCAGCCAAGTTCCGAGGGCGGACCTAGGCATTCAGTACTTC. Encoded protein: CASSQVPRADLGIQYF.

The CDR3 is CASRDGTGGFYEQYF. CDR3 nucleotide sequence: TGTGCCAGTAGGGACGGGACAGGGGGTTTCTACGAGCAGTACTTC. The J gene is TRBJ2-7, the V gene TRBV19; 11 bases agree with TRBD1. V was pared by 6 bases and J by 3 bases, with 7 bases of the junction left unmatched. There are 15 residues in the CDR3. CDR1 is LNHDA and CDR2 is SQIVND in the germline V gene (reference sequence).